A single T cell receptor beta chain is shown here with its context. The antigen remains undetermined. In TCRdb, the 5' RACE reads were re-called with MiXCR into one record per CDR3 protein. The table includes some 250,000 distinct CDR3 sequences, 6% to 7% detected once. Trimming removed 5 bases at V and 3 bases at J, with 10 bases between. Germline V gene data show CDR1 as SGHTA and CDR2 as FQGNSA. The CDR3 has 13 amino acids. The data stem from a study of identical twins. Whole-study results and caveats: Insertions were reduced in abundant cord blood beta clonotypes but not in memory repertoires.

These data also featured in a second study, about T cells expressing NK-cell markers. Per that paper: Six donors carried dominant NKG2C+ clonotypes that made up 1.0-7.0% of their CD8+ T cells. These same clonotypes (in four donors) also led the CD3+CD56-NKG2C+ fraction.

The sequence derives from a woman aged 18-29 years in good health. The rearrangement links TRBV7-2 to TRBJ1-2; D is possibly TRBD1 (5 bases). The specimen was CD8+ T cells sorted from blood. CDR3 bases: TGTGCCAGCAGCCTACAGGATTACTATGGCTACACCTTC. It specifies CASSLQDYYGYTF. The whole variable domain, remainder taken from reference TRBV7-2 and TRBJ1-2, is GAGVSQSPSNKVTEKGKDVELRCDPISGHTALYWYRQSLGQGLEFLIYFQGNSAPDKSGLPSDRFSAERTGGSVSTLTIQRTQQEDSAVYLCASSLQDYYGYTFGSGTRLTVV.